This T cell receptor (beta chain) was observed in a study of tumor-infiltrating lymphocytes in primary liver carcinoma. The CDR3 has 12 residues. V lost 7 bases and J 10 bases, leaving 19 bases between the germline ends. The germline V gene has CDR1 SQVTM and CDR2 ANQGSEA. Co-extraction of both nucleic acids (RNA and DNA) used roughly 19-33 mg of unsorted bulk tissue. TCR beta cDNA came from roughly 0.45 ug total RNA, primed with a constant-region primer. Sequencing libraries for TCR beta derived from three nested multiplex PCR rounds that used slightly modified ARM-PCR. The two initial PCR rounds, around 11 cycles each, used TRBV1-TRBV30 forward and C-beta reverse primers. TCRdb redid the calling of the multiplex PCR reads with MiXCR, one entry per CDR3 protein. Of 100,000 or so distinct CDR3 sequences listed, around 80% were seen once; the top ten hold about 20%.

The chain has TRBV29-1 and TRBJ1-2, with D unclear. Material: liver tumor tissue from sampling region 3. Subset reported: tumor region T3, left-lateral pole. This receptor was identified in a man in his forties or fifties with primary liver carcinoma and hepatitis B virus infection. This CDR3 reads CSARIGRDLYTF. CDR3 nucleotides: TGCAGCGCAAGGATAGGGAGAGACCTCTACACCTTC.